The sequence of this TCR beta chain was determined in a study of cytomegalovirus exposure and HLA in healthy donors. Study findings and constraints: Near-uniform donor sequencing depth was presumed by presence/absence analyses. In terms of immune exposure information, only CMV serostatus was available. In a later analysis, compared with equally common non-associated chains, HLA-associated beta chains were more expanded.

The J segment lost 1 base and the V segment lost 1 base, leaving 5 bases of the junction unmatched. This CDR3 region has 17 residues. Germline V gene data show CDR1 as MGHRA and CDR2 as YSYEKL. Points on this clone: No antigen is known for it.

PCR involved 60 Vbeta and 13 Jbeta primers. Only in-frame clones appear in the TCRdb table, and some are missing; sequencing was by immunoSEQ multiplex PCR. The sample shows around 94,000 clones, roughly three quarters of them seen only once. Sequences were obtained from PBMCs. This receptor was obtained from a woman aged 40 to 50 in good health and CMV-seronegative. The chain has TRBV4-1 and TRBJ2-2; 8 nucleotides line up with TRBD2. The CDR3 DNA reads TGCGCCAGCAGCCAAGTTGGACTAGCTAAGAACACCGGGGAGCTGTTTTTT. This codes for CASSQVGLAKNTGELFF.